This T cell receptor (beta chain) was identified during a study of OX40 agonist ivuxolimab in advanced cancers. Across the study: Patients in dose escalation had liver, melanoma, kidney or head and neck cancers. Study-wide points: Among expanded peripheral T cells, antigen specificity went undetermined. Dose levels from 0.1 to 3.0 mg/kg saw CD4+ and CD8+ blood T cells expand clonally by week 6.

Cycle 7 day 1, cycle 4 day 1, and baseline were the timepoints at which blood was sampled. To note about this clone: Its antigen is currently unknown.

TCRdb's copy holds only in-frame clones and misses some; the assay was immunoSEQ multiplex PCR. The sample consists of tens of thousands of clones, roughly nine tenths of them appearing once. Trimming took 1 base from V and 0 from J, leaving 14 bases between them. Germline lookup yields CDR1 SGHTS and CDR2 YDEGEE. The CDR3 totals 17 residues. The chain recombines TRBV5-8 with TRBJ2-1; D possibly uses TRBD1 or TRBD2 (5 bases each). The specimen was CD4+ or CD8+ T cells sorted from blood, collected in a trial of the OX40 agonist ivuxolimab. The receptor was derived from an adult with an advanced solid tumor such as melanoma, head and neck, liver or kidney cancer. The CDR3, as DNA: TGTGCCAGCAGCTTGCGTTCGGGGCAGAGCTCCTACAATGAGCAGTTCTTC. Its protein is CASSLRSGQSSYNEQFF.